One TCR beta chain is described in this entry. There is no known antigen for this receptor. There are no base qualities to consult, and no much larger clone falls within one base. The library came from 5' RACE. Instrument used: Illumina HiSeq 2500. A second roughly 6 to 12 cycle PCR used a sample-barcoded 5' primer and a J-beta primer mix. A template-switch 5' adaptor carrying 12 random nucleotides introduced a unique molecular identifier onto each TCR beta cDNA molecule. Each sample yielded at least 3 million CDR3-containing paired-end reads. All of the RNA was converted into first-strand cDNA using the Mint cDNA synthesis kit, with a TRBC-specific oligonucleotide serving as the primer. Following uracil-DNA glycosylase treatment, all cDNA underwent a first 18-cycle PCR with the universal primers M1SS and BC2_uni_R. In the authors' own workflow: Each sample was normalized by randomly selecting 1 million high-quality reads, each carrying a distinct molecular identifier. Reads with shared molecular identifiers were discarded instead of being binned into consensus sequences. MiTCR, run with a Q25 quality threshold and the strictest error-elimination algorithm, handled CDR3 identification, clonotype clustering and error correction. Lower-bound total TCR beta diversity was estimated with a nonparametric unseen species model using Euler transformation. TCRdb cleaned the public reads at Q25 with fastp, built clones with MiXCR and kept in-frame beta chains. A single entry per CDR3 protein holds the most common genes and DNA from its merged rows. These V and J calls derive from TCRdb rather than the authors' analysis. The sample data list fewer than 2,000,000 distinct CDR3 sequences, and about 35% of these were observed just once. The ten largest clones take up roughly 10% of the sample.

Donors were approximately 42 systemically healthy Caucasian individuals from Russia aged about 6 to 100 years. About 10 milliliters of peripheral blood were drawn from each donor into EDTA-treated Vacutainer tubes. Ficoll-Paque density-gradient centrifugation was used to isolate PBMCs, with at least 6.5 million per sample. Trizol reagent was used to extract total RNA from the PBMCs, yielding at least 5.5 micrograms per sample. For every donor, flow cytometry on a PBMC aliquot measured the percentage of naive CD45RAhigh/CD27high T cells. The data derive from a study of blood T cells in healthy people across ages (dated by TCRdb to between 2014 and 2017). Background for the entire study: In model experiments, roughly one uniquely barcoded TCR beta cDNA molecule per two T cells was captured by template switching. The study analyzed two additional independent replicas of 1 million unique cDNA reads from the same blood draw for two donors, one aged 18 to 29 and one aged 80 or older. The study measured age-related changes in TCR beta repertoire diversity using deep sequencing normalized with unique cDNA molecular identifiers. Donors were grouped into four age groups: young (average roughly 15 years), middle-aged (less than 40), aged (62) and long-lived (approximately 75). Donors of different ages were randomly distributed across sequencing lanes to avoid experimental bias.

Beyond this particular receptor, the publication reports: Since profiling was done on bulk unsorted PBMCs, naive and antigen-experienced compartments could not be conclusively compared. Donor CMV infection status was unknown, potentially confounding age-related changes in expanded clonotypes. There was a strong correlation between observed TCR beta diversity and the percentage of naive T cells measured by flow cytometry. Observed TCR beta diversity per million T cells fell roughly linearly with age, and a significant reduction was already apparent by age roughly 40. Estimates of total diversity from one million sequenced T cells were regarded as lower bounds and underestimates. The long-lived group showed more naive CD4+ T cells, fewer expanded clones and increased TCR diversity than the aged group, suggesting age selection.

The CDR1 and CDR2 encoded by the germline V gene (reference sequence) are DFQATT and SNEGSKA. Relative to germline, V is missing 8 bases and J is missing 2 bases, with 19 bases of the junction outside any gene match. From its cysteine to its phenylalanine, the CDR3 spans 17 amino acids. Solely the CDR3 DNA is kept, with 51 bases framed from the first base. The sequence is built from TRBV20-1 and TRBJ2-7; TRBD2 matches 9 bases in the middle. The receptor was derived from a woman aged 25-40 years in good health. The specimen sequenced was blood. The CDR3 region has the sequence CSLRPYQTSGRPYEQYF. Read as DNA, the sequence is TGCAGTTTACGCCCGTACCAGACTAGCGGACGGCCCTACGAGCAGTACTTC.